The T cell receptor (beta chain) under discussion was sequenced for a study of shared clonotypes between healthy human individuals. Study findings and constraints: Around 5% of naive CD4 clonotypes were common to a handful of donors. Naive subsets typically showed greater estimated richness than memory subsets.

This clone was recorded many times. Its antigen is still unknown. Per sorted-subset replicate PCR, input was approximately 200 ng DNA, representing 30,000 or so T cell genomes. Sequencing used immunoSEQ multiplex PCR; TCRdb keeps in-frame clones, though not all of them. The sample lists 300,000 to 350,000 clones, 70% to 75% occurring once. Germline CDR1 reads KGHSH; CDR2 reads LQKENI. V gave up 3 bases and J gave up 7 bases, with 10 bases separating them. The CDR3 spans 13 residues. The chain uses TRBV18 and TRBJ2-1, with unresolved D. This TCR came from a man aged 30-40 years in good health. Sequenced material: memory CD4+ T cells sorted from blood. Stated subset: CD45RA-negative fraction. Written as DNA, the CDR3 is TGTGCCAGCTCACCCACGTCTGGGAATGAGCAGTTCTTC. Translated: CASSPTSGNEQFF.